This T cell receptor (beta chain) is from a study of blood T cells in healthy people across ages. Primed by a sample-barcoded 5' primer and a J-beta primer mix, a second PCR proceeded for roughly 7 to 11 cycles. TCRdb reprocessed the 5' RACE reads via MiXCR and lists one record per CDR3 protein. The sample records more than 1.4 million distinct CDR3 sequences, 35% to 45% being singletons. This CDR3 has 16 residues. Germline assignment: CDR1 ENHRY and CDR2 SYGVKD. V gave up 4 bases and J gave up 0 bases, with 13 bases separating them. This clonotype was picked up a small number of times. The rearrangement uses TRBV10-3 and TRBJ2-1; D could derive from TRBD1 or TRBD2 (5 bases each). Sequencing used blood. This receptor was taken from a woman between 18 and 30 years old in good health. CDR3 in amino acids: CAISGGYSSSYNEQFF. The CDR3 nucleotides read TGTGCCATCAGTGGGGGGTACTCGAGCTCCTACAATGAGCAGTTCTTC.